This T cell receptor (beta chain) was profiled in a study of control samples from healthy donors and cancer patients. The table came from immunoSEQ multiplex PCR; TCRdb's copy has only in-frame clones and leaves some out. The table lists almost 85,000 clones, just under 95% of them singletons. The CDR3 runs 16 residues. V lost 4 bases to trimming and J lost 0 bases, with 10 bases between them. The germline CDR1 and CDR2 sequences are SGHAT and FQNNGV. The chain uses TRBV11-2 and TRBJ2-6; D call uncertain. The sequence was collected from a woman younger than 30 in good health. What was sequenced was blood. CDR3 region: CASSSPHLSGANVLTF. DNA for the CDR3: TGTGCCAGCAGCTCCCCTCACCTCTCTGGGGCCAACGTCCTGACTTTC.